This T cell receptor (beta chain) derives from a study of blood T cell repertoires in COVID-19. Sequenced by immunoSEQ multiplex PCR; TCRdb stores in-frame clones only, minus some. The sample has some 290,000 clones, roughly 91% seen once. Recovered Cohort 3 donors showed two negative PCRs, clearance, or symptom resolution. CDR1 and CDR2 (germline): LNHDA, SQIVND (reference sequence). Trimming shortened V by 7 bases and J by 2 bases, and 10 bases separated the two germline ends. CDR3 length: 13 residues. The sample consisted of PBMCs or T cells enriched from blood (not recorded which). The rearrangement joins TRBV19 to TRBJ2-3; possibly TRBD2 for D (5 bases). The TCR was taken from a woman under 40 who had recovered from COVID-19. The CDR3 bases are TGTGCCAGTACTAGCCAATCCACAGATACGCAGTATTTT. It specifies CASTSQSTDTQYF.